What follows describes a single TCR beta chain. This entry belongs to a study of blood T cell repertoires in COVID-19. About the research overall: The origin of the acute and convalescent COVID-19 samples was the United States, Italy and Spain. The cDNA or gDNA used as material had been derived from T cells, B-cell-depleted T cells, or PBMCs.

V lost 2 bases to trimming and J lost 1 base; unmatched junction nucleotides: 8. This CDR3 is built from 17 residues. Germline lookup yields CDR1 SGHDT and CDR2 YYEEEE. Original analysis: By means of reference gene primer amplification, nucleated cell counts were estimated. Data came from immunoSEQ multiplex PCR; TCRdb stores just in-frame clones and leaves some out. V and J calls and clone size are given by that table; D and trimming were obtained from the DNA. The repertoire holds 250,000 to 300,000 clones, with 88% as singletons. The sequencing sample was made of peripheral blood. The rearrangement joins TRBV5-6 to TRBJ1-1, with 10 bases identical to TRBD1. This sequence was found in a woman in her 30s with acute or convalescent COVID-19. In DNA form, the CDR3 reads TGTGCCAGCAGCTTAGCCGGGACAGGGGACCGGAACACTGAAGCTTTCTTT. Encoded protein: CASSLAGTGDRNTEAFF.